This T cell receptor beta chain was identified in a study of early T cells in non-severe SARS-CoV-2 infection. TCRdb passed the 5' RACE reads through MiXCR, listing each CDR3 protein once. The table includes tens of thousands of distinct CDR3 sequences, 6% to 8% detected once. Many counts were recorded for this clonotype. Looked up from germline, CDR1 is MDHEN and CDR2 is SYDVKM. The CDR3 is 12 residues long. V was pared by 7 bases and J by 9 bases, with 10 bases between. The chain has TRBV28 and TRBJ1-6; D call uncertain. This specimen consisted of whole blood, obtained at baseline. This TCR came from an adult who was a healthcare worker with PCR-confirmed SARS-CoV-2 infection or an uninfected control (not recorded which). CDR3: CASNPSSSPLHF. The CDR3 DNA reads TGTGCCAGCAACCCGAGCAGTTCACCCCTCCACTTT.